The sequence of this T cell receptor (beta chain) was determined in a study of blood T cells in healthy people across ages. Study-wide points: Samples with more naive T cells showed higher observed beta diversity.

This CDR3 is built from 15 residues. The germline gives CDR1 KGHSH, CDR2 LQKENI. The ends were cut back, 0 bases at V and 8 bases at J, with 13 bases in the middle. This clonotype was seen a few times. Its antigen is unknown. Next came a second PCR, run for 7 to 11 cycles, which used a sample-barcoded 5' primer along with a J-beta primer mix. TCRdb re-analysed the 5' RACE reads in MiXCR, keeping a single row per CDR3 protein. The sample shows around 620,000 distinct CDR3 sequences, approximately 30% of them seen only once. The sequenced sample consisted of blood. The V gene is TRBV18, the J gene TRBJ1-4, with D possibly being TRBD1 (6 bases). The TCR sequence derives from a woman between 65 and 79 years old in good health. Here the CDR3 reads CASSPPSQGKEKLFF. CDR3 nucleotides: TGTGCCAGCTCACCACCTTCACAGGGTAAAGAAAAACTGTTTTTT.